The rows below give T cell receptor beta chains drawn from one sample of a study of cytomegalovirus exposure and HLA in healthy donors. Here immunoSEQ multiplex PCR was the method, and the copy in TCRdb shows in-frame clones only, minus some. Of around 230,000 clones listed, 78% are singletons. The sample taken for sequencing was PBMCs. Receptors were obtained from a boy younger than 18 in good health and CMV-seronegative. The CDR3 runs from the conserved cysteine through the conserved F or W. Fields, in order: D gene, J gene, clone size, V gene, CDR3 DNA, CDR3 protein. The D gene is left open where the match is weak. A clone size is listed for some rows: how often the clone was seen (once, few, many), or a class if it is expanded.

-	TRBJ1-1	-	TRBV5-6	TGTGCCAGCAGCTTGCTAGGTGCGTCCGAAGCTTTCTTT	CASSLLGASEAFF
-	TRBJ1-1	few	TRBV30	TGTGCCTGGAGAGTCAGGAACACTGAAGCTTTCTTT	CAWRVRNTEAFF
-	TRBJ2-1	few	TRBV7-2	TGTGCCAGCAGCCCAAGAGGGCCCTACAATGAGCAGTTCTTC	CASSPRGPYNEQFF
-	TRBJ1-1	-	TRBV10-1	TGCGCCAGCAGTGAGGGGACACAGCTTATGAACACTGAAGCTTTCTTT	CASSEGTQLMNTEAFF
TRBD1	TRBJ2-5	-	TRBV2	TGTGCCAGCAGTGAAAGGGGACAGGGTATGGAGACCCAGTACTTC	CASSERGQGMETQYF
-	TRBJ2-2	-	TRBV11-3	TGTGCCAGCAGCCTGAGGGATGCCGGGGAGCTGTTTTTT	CASSLRDAGELFF
-	TRBJ2-5	-	TRBV7-6	TGTGCCAGCAGCTTAGACCCACGGGAGACCCAGTACTTC	CASSLDPRETQYF
-	TRBJ1-5	-	TRBV6-1	TGTGCCAGCAGTGGGGCCGGGAGCCGCAATCAGCCCCAGCATTTT	CASSGAGSRNQPQHF
-	TRBJ2-6	-	TRBV5-8	TGTGCCAGCAGCTTGGCTCCAGGGCGTTCAGGCTCTGGGGCCAACGTCCTGACTTTC	CASSLAPGRSGSGANVLTF
-	TRBJ2-1	-	TRBV7-6	TGTGCCAGCAGCCTCACTAGCAATGAGCAGTTCTTC	CASSLTSNEQFF
TRBD2	TRBJ2-5	-	TRBV30	TGTGCCTGGGCTAGCGGGGGGACCCAAGAGACCCAGTACTTC	CAWASGGTQETQYF
TRBD1	TRBJ1-3	-	TRBV5-1	TGCGCCAGCAAACAGACAGGGGGCTCAGGAAACACCATATATTTT	CASKQTGGSGNTIYF
TRBD2	TRBJ2-1	-	TRBV15	TGTGCCACCAGCAGATTCGGGACTAGTACCCATGAGCAGTTCTTC	CATSRFGTSTHEQFF